Following are 4 T cell receptor beta chains from one sample sequenced in a study of preoperative IRX-2 immunotherapy in early breast cancer. The protocol was immunoSEQ multiplex PCR, while the TCRdb copy is restricted to in-frame clones and leaves out a portion. The repertoire holds roughly 10,000 clones, with around 86% as singletons. Treatment defined: preoperative locoregional IRX-2 cytokine immunotherapy. Material: lymph node tissue, obtained before IRX-2 immunotherapy. The receptors were sampled from a human donor with breast cancer.

The V call is TRBV7-6, the J call TRBJ2-7; TRBD2 matches 7 bases. This CDR3 comprises 15 residues. The germline CDR1 and CDR2 sequences are SGHVS and FNYEAQ. The V segment lost 5 bases and the J segment 3 bases; nucleotides outside the gene matches: 10. The CDR3 bases are TGTGCCAGCAGCCCCCGAGTCCGCGGGAGCTACGAGCAGTACTTC. As protein: CASSPRVRGSYEQYF.

This sequence joins TRBV7-6 and TRBJ1-2, with 9 bases lining up with TRBD1. With 4 bases clipped from V and 5 bases from J, the junction kept 5 bases outside the gene matches. Germline-derived CDR1 and CDR2 are SGHVS and FNYEAQ. The CDR3 runs to 14 residues. The CDR3 sequence is CASSSQDRGYGYTF. The CDR3, as DNA: TGTGCCAGCAGCTCACAGGACAGGGGTTATGGCTACACCTTC. The whole variable domain, filled in from reference TRBV7-6 and TRBJ1-2, reads GAGVSQSPRYKVTKRGQDVALRCDPISGHVSLYWYRQALGQGPEFLTYFNYEAQQDKSGLPNDRFSAERPEGSISTLTIQRTEQRDSAMYRCASSSQDRGYGYTFGSGTRLTVV.

The genes are TRBV28 and TRBJ1-4; a weak D match, TRBD1 (6 bases). The CDR3 length is 17 residues. The germline V and J ends were trimmed by 5 bases and 8 bases, with 24 bases remaining between them. Per the germline V gene, CDR1 is MDHEN and CDR2 is SYDVKM. CDR3 loop: CASSLTPPARGGEKLFF. CDR3 DNA sequence: TGTGCCAGCAGTCTCACCCCGCCGGCAAGGGGGGGGGAAAAACTGTTTTTT.

The J gene is TRBJ2-7, the V gene TRBV23-1, with 8 bases identical to TRBD1. TRBV23-1 has ORF status, its function being uncertain. CDR3 size: 14 residues. V lost 6 bases to trimming and J lost 8 bases; unmatched junction nucleotides: 12. The CDR3 sequence: CASSLTGAASQQYF. CDR3 coding DNA: TGCGCCAGCAGCTTGACAGGGGCAGCGTCGCAGCAGTACTTC.